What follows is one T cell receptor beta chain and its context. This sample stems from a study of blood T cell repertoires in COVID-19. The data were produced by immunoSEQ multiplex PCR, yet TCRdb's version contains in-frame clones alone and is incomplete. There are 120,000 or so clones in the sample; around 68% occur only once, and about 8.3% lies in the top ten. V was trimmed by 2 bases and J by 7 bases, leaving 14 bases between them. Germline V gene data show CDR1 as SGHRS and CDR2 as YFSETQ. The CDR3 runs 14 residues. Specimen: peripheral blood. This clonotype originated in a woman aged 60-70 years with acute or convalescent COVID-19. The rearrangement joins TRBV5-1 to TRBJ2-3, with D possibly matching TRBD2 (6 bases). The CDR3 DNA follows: TGCGCCAGCAGCTTCGGGACTCGGCGAAATACGCAGTATTTT. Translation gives CASSFGTRRNTQYF.